A selection of T cell receptor beta chains follows, all from one sample in a study of control samples from healthy donors and cancer patients. Sequenced by immunoSEQ multiplex PCR; TCRdb stores in-frame clones only, minus some. The sample contains approximately 170,000 clones, 90% of which appear only once. The sample taken for sequencing was blood. All receptors derive from a woman in her fifties or sixties in good health. Each CDR3 is given with its conserved first and last residue. A D gene is named only where the DNA matches it firmly. Only some rows state a clone size, as once, few, many or a class for expanded clones.

clone size | J gene | V gene | D gene | CDR3 DNA | CDR3 protein
NA | TRBJ1-1 | TRBV12-3/TRBV12-4 | TRBD1 | TGTGCCAGCAGTATCAGGGGGGACACTGAAGCTTTCTTT | CASSIRGDTEAFF
NA | TRBJ2-7 | TRBV28 | NA | TGTGCCAGCAGTCGCACAGGGATTGACGACGAGCAGTACTTC | CASSRTGIDDEQYF
NA | TRBJ1-5 | TRBV11-2 | NA | TGTGCCAGCAGCCCGGACGGGGTTCAGCCCCAGCATTTT | CASSPDGVQPQHF
NA | TRBJ1-2 | TRBV7-8 | NA | TGTGCCAGCAGGGCTTCGGGTGGCTACACCTTC | CASRASGGYTF
NA | TRBJ2-7 | TRBV28 | NA | TGTGCCAGCAGTTTCATCGAGTCATCCGGCGAGCAGTACTTC | CASSFIESSGEQYF
NA | TRBJ2-1 | TRBV11-2 | NA | TGTGCCAGCAGCTCCGCCCCTAGCAATGAGCAGTTCTTC | CASSSAPSNEQFF
NA | TRBJ1-6 | TRBV4-1 | NA | TGCGCCAGCAGCCTGACGTCCCCGGACACCTCATCTTCACCCCTCCACTTT | CASSLTSPDTSSSPLHF
NA | TRBJ2-7 | TRBV19 | NA | TGTGCCAGTAGTATACAGGGACCGACCTACGAGCAGTACTTC | CASSIQGPTYEQYF
few | TRBJ1-1 | TRBV6-5 | NA | TGTGCCAGCTCCGGGGGGGTGGGAGAAGCTTTCTTT | CASSGGVGEAFF
NA | TRBJ1-5 | TRBV4-3 | NA | TGCGCCAGCAGCCAAGTCCTTCGAGCGCCCCAGCATTTT | CASSQVLRAPQHF
NA | TRBJ2-7 | TRBV30 | TRBD2 | TGTGCCTGGACCTCCAGCGGGAGCGAGCAGTACTTC | CAWTSSGSEQYF
NA | TRBJ1-2 | TRBV18 | TRBD1 | TGTGCCAGCTCAACCGGACAGGGCCGAACTAACTATGGCTACACCTTC | CASSTGQGRTNYGYTF
NA | TRBJ1-2 | TRBV5-6 | NA | TGTGCCAGCAGCTTGGCGGGGAGTATCTATGGCTACACCTTC | CASSLAGSIYGYTF
NA | TRBJ2-2 | TRBV4-1 | TRBD2 | TGCGCCAGCAGCCGACTTGGGAGGGACAACACCGGGGAGCTGTTTTTT | CASSRLGRDNTGELFF
NA | TRBJ1-1 | TRBV12-3/TRBV12-4 | NA | TGTGCCAGCAGTTTTGGCAGGAACACTGAAGCTTTCTTT | CASSFGRNTEAFF
NA | TRBJ2-1 | TRBV6-4 | NA | TGTGCCAGCAGTACCGGGCCGGGTAACGAGCAGTTCTTC | CASSTGPGNEQFF
NA | TRBJ2-3 | TRBV15 | NA | TGTGCCACCAGCAGAGATACCGAGGGAGCTATCACAGATACGCAGTATTTT | CATSRDTEGAITDTQYF
NA | TRBJ1-3 | TRBV7-9 | NA | TGTGCCAGCGCAGGACAGGGAAACACCATATATTTT | CASAGQGNTIYF
NA | TRBJ1-2 | TRBV10-3 | NA | TGTGCCATCACCAGGGACTCTAATAACTATGGCTACACCTTC | CAITRDSNNYGYTF
NA | TRBJ2-7 | TRBV9 | TRBD1 | TGTGCCAGCAGGGGGACAGGCTCCTACGAGCAGTACTTC | CASRGTGSYEQYF
NA | TRBJ2-5 | TRBV6-5 | NA | TGTGCCAGCAGTTATCTTCTTGGAGGACTGGAAACCCAGTACTTC | CASSYLLGGLETQYF
NA | TRBJ2-1 | TRBV9 | NA | TGTGCCAGCAGCGTAGCCCCGGGGTTAAGGGAGTTCTTC | CASSVAPGLREFF
NA | TRBJ1-2 | TRBV5-1 | NA | TGCGCCAGCAGCTTGGATGAATATGGCTACACCTTC | CASSLDEYGYTF
NA | TRBJ1-1 | TRBV12-3/TRBV12-4 | NA | TGTGCCAGCAGTTTATTTCTAAATCGAGCTTTCTTT | CASSLFLNRAFF
NA | TRBJ2-2 | TRBV5-1 | NA | TGCGCCGCTCTACCCGCCCCTAACACCGGGGAGCTGTTTTTT | CAALPAPNTGELFF
NA | TRBJ2-1 | TRBV7-9 | TRBD2 | TGTGCCAGCAGCTTTCCGCAGCGGGGGGGCTCCTACAATGAGCAGTTCTTC | CASSFPQRGGSYNEQFF
NA | TRBJ1-1 | TRBV5-1 | NA | TGCGCCAGCAGCTCCCTTACACAGGGAAGGAACACTGAAGCTTTCTTT | CASSSLTQGRNTEAFF
NA | TRBJ2-7 | TRBV28 | NA | TGTGCCAGCAGAAGAACCGGGGGAACCACCTACGAGCAGTACTTC | CASRRTGGTTYEQYF
NA | TRBJ1-1 | TRBV19 | NA | TGTGCCAGTATGCGACAGAAGAACACTGAAGCTTTCTTT | CASMRQKNTEAFF
NA | TRBJ2-2 | TRBV7-9 | TRBD1 | TGTGCCAGCAGCGAAGACAGGGGGCGCCAGCTCGCCGGGGAGCTGTTTTTT | CASSEDRGRQLAGELFF
NA | TRBJ1-1 | TRBV2 | NA | TGTGCCAGCAGTGTTCAAGTGAACACTGAAGCTTTCTTT | CASSVQVNTEAFF
few | TRBJ1-1 | TRBV19 | NA | TGTGCCAGTAGGGTTAAGAGGAACACTGAAGCTTTCTTT | CASRVKRNTEAFF
NA | TRBJ1-5 | TRBV29-1 | NA | TGCAGCGTTGGTCGGGCCGGCAATCAGCCCCAGCATTTT | CSVGRAGNQPQHF
once | TRBJ1-5 | TRBV4-3 | TRBD1 | TGCGCCAGCAGCCAAGAGGGACAGTATAGCAATCAGCCCCAGCATTTT | CASSQEGQYSNQPQHF
once | TRBJ2-7 | TRBV7-2 | NA | TGTGCCAGCAGCGTTGGTGGTTTTGGGGAGCAGTACTTC | CASSVGGFGEQYF
once | TRBJ1-1 | TRBV5-4 | NA | TGTGCCAGCAGCTTGAAGGGCATGAACACTGAAGCTTTCTTT | CASSLKGMNTEAFF
NA | TRBJ2-7 | TRBV18 | TRBD2 | TGTGCCAGCTCCCCAGTCGGGGGGGAGCAGTACTTC | CASSPVGGEQYF
NA | TRBJ1-2 | TRBV5-4 | NA | TGTGCCAGCAGCTTGGACGATACGACTGGCTACACCTTC | CASSLDDTTGYTF
NA | TRBJ2-2 | TRBV9 | TRBD2 | TGTGCCAGCAGCGTAGTCCTAGCGGGGGGCACCGGGGAGCTGTTTTTT | CASSVVLAGGTGELFF
once | TRBJ2-7 | TRBV7-2 | NA | TGTGCCAGCAGCTTGACTGCGGGACATGTCTCCTACGAGCAGTACTTC | CASSLTAGHVSYEQYF
NA | TRBJ1-1 | TRBV7-3 | NA | TGTGCCAGCAGGAAGGGGGGGGGAATGAACACTGAAGCTTTCTTT | CASRKGGGMNTEAFF
NA | TRBJ1-3 | TRBV28 | TRBD1 | TGTGCCAGCAGTTTGGGACAGATCTCTGGAAACACCATATATTTT | CASSLGQISGNTIYF
NA | TRBJ2-7 | TRBV7-2 | NA | TGTGCCAGCAGCTTTAGACAGTCGGCCCAAAGCTCCTACGAGCAGTACTTC | CASSFRQSAQSSYEQYF
NA | TRBJ1-6 | TRBV7-9 | NA | TGTGCCAGCAGCCTGGGACAAAGGGGGTCACCCCTCCACTTT | CASSLGQRGSPLHF
NA | TRBJ2-2 | TRBV4-3 | NA | TGCGCCAGCAGCCGGGCAGGGGCGAACACCGGGGAGCTGTTTTTT | CASSRAGANTGELFF
NA | TRBJ2-3 | TRBV28 | NA | TGTGCCAGCACTAAGGGAGACACAGATACGCAGTATTTT | CASTKGDTDTQYF
NA | TRBJ2-4 | TRBV28 | NA | TGTGCCAGCATTCATGGGGGAGCTCTAGCCAAAAACATTCAGTACTTC | CASIHGGALAKNIQYF
NA | TRBJ1-3 | TRBV6-5 | TRBD1 | TGTGCCAGCAGTTCGGGACAGTACTCTGGAAACACCATATATTTT | CASSSGQYSGNTIYF
few | TRBJ2-5 | TRBV9 | TRBD1 | TGTGCCAGCAGCGTGGACAGGGGACTTCAAGAGACCCAGTACTTC | CASSVDRGLQETQYF
NA | TRBJ1-3 | TRBV4-3 | NA | TGCGCCAGCAGCCAAGATCTGAGAAACACCATATATTTT | CASSQDLRNTIYF
NA | TRBJ1-2 | TRBV12-3/TRBV12-4 | NA | TGTGCCAGCAGTTTGAGGGGCGACTATGGCTACACCTTC | CASSLRGDYGYTF
NA | TRBJ1-4 | TRBV5-1 | NA | TGCGCCAGCAGCTTGGGGGTTCGAAACGACCTAAATGAAAAACTGTTTTTT | CASSLGVRNDLNEKLFF
few | TRBJ2-2 | TRBV9 | TRBD1 | TGTGCCAGCAGCACCTCCGGGACAGGGGGCACCGGGGAGCTGTTTTTT | CASSTSGTGGTGELFF
NA | TRBJ1-5 | TRBV14 | NA | TGTGCCAGCAGCCAAGGAGCGATGGGGCCCCAGCATTTT | CASSQGAMGPQHF
once | TRBJ1-1 | TRBV9 | TRBD1 | TGTGCCAGCAGCCGGGACAGCGCTCTGTTACCTGAAGCTTTCTTT | CASSRDSALLPEAFF
NA | TRBJ2-2 | TRBV6-6 | NA | TGTGCCAGTGCTGCGGGCCCGCTTACGAACACCGGGGAGCTGTTTTTT | CASAAGPLTNTGELFF
NA | TRBJ1-5 | TRBV4-2 | TRBD1 | TGTGCCAGCAGCCAGGATGGACAGGGGGGGCAGCCCCAGCATTTT | CASSQDGQGGQPQHF
NA | TRBJ2-2 | TRBV9 | NA | TGTGCCAGCAGCGGAACTAGTGGCGGGGAGCTGTTTTTT | CASSGTSGGELFF
NA | TRBJ1-1 | TRBV29-1 | NA | TGCAGCGCTGGAGAGGGCTGGAGCACTGAAGCTTTCTTT | CSAGEGWSTEAFF
NA | TRBJ1-1 | TRBV5-6 | NA | TGTGCCAGCAGCGGGAGGTGGGGGAGAGGAAACACTGAAGCTTTCTTT | CASSGRWGRGNTEAFF